This TCR beta chain derives from a study of blood T cell repertoires in COVID-19. Turning to the study itself: The samples span acute and convalescent COVID-19 from the United States, Italy and Spain. T cells, B-cell-depleted T cells, or PBMCs provided the cDNA or gDNA that served as material.

Germline lookup yields CDR1 MDHEN and CDR2 SYDVKM. This CDR3 contains 14 residues. Deletions cut 5 bases from V and 4 bases from J, with 9 bases between. Per the original data handling: By means of reference gene primer amplification, nucleated cell counts were estimated. Sequencing was performed with immunoSEQ multiplex PCR; in TCRdb, only in-frame clones are kept and a portion is missing. D and trimming were read from the DNA, whereas the V and J calls and clone size are those reported in that table. This sample has about 240,000 clones; about 81% occur once, and the top ten carry around 12%. The source of this sequence is a woman aged 60-75 years with active or convalescent COVID-19. The source material was peripheral blood. The V call is TRBV28, the J call TRBJ1-6, with D maybe TRBD1 (5 bases). Here the CDR3 DNA reads TGTGCCAGCAGTATACAGGCTTATAATTCACCCCTCCACTTT. Its protein product is CASSIQAYNSPLHF.